The clone carrying this T cell receptor beta chain was detected a few times. This sample was included in a study of blood T cell repertoires in COVID-19. Study overall: The United States, Italy and Spain provided the acute and convalescent COVID-19 samples. The cDNA or gDNA used as material had been derived from T cells, B-cell-depleted T cells, or PBMCs.

The Seattle patients, enrolled during active infection, were followed longitudinally. V was clipped by 8 bases and J by 4 bases, with 20 bases between them. The CDR3 has 15 residues. Germline values: CDR1 WSHSY, CDR2 SAAADI. Assay: immunoSEQ multiplex PCR; the TCRdb copy retains only in-frame clones and omits some. The sample lists fewer than 300,000 clones, roughly 84% occurring once. The V call is TRBV10-2, the J call TRBJ2-5, with TRBD1 as a possible D gene (5 bases). The source of this sequence is a human donor with COVID-19, enrolled during active disease. The donor label of this sample is uncertain. The sequenced sample was peripheral blood. CDR3 loop: CASRPMGPRGETQYF. The CDR3 region has the DNA TGCGCCAGCCGTCCCATGGGCCCAAGGGGAGAGACCCAGTACTTC.